This T cell receptor beta chain was obtained from a study of graft-versus-host responses after intestinal transplantation. Assay used: immunoSEQ multiplex PCR; TCRdb lists only in-frame clones, some missing. The table includes some 16,000 clones, around 82% detected once. The germline V gene encodes CDR1 ENHRY and CDR2 SYGVKD. The CDR3 spans 14 residues. With 10 bases clipped from V and 5 bases from J, the junction kept 13 bases outside the gene matches. Graft specimens yielded both intraepithelial and lamina propria lymphocytes. This specimen was ileum tissue, taken 17 days after transplant. The clonotype originates from a human patient who received an intestinal transplant, so some T cells may come from the graft donor. The V gene is TRBV10-3, the J gene TRBJ2-7; TRBD1 matches 8 bases. CDR3 amino acids: CATSFIDRGHEQYF. The DNA for the CDR3 is TGTGCCACCTCTTTCATAGACAGGGGTCACGAGCAGTACTTC.